This T cell receptor (beta chain) was recovered during a study of CD8+ T cells in alopecia areata. Study information: In an open-label trial, patients got 5 to 10 mg tofacitinib twice daily.

Sequencing used cDNA as its template, made by extracting RNA and reverse transcribing it. Assay: immunoSEQ multiplex PCR; the TCRdb copy retains only in-frame clones and omits some. Among 70,000 or so clones listed, approximately 29% were seen once. Treatment described: oral pan-JAK inhibitor, 5-10 mg twice daily. A word on this clone: Its target is not known.

The CDR3 is 13 amino acids. The ends were cut back, 7 bases at V and 5 bases at J, with 12 bases in the middle. Germline CDR1 and CDR2: SGHAT and FQNNGV. Regarding the study as a whole: Significant decreases in scalp clonality and expanded CD8+ clones followed tofacitinib treatment.

Sample: CD8+ T cells sorted from blood, taken at week 4, from a patient treated with tofacitinib. The V gene is TRBV11-2, the J gene TRBJ2-1; no reliable D call. This receptor was obtained from a human donor with alopecia areata. This CDR3 reads CASTRLENNEQFF. The CDR3 nucleotides are TGTGCCAGCACCCGCCTAGAAAACAATGAGCAGTTCTTC.